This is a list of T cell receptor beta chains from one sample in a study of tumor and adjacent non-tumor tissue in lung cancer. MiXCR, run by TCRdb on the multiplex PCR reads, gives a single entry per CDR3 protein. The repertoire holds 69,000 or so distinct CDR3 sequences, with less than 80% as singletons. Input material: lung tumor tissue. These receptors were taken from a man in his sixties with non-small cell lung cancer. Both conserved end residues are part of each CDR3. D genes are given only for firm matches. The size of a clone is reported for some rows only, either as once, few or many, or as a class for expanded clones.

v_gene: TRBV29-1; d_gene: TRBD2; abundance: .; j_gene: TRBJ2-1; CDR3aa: CRVRLASGAYNEQFF; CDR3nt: TGCAGGGTTCGTTTAGCTAGCGGTGCCTACAATGAGCAGTTCTTC
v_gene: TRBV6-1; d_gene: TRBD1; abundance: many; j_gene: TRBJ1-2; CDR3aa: CASVGTAFNYGYTF; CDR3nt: TGTGCCAGCGTCGGGACAGCTTTCAACTATGGCTACACCTTC
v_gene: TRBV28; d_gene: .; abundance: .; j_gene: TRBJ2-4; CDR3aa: CASSPIWGLDIQCF; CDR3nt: TGTGCCAGCAGTCCAATATGGGGGCTTGACATTCAGTGCTTC
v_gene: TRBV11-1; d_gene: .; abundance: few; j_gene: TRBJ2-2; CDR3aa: CASSYTSDTGELFF; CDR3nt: TGTGCCAGCAGCTATACCAGCGACACCGGGGAGCTGTTTTTT
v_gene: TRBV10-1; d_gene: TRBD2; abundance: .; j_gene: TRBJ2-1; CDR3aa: CANSPGTSGRGNEQFF; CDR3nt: TGCGCCAACAGTCCCGGAACTAGCGGGAGGGGCAATGAACAGTTCTTC
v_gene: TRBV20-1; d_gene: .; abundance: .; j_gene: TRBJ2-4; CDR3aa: CSAPGGSGQNIQHF; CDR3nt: TGCAGTGCTCCAGGCGGGTCGGGACAAAACATTCAACACTTC
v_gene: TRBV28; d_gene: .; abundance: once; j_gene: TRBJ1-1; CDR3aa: CASSSLSWALNTEAFF; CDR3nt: TGTGCCAGCAGTTCTCTCAGCTGGGCCTTGAACACTGAAGCTTTCTTT
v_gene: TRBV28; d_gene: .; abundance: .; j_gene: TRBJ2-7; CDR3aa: CATSTSAGQSYEQYF; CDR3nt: TGTGCCACCAGTACCTCCGCAGGGCAGTCCTACGAGCAGTACTTC
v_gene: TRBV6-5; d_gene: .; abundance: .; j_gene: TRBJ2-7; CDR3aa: CAIGYGAVQVYEQYF; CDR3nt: TGTGCCATCGGTTACGGGGCTGTACAGGTTTACGAGCAGTACTTC
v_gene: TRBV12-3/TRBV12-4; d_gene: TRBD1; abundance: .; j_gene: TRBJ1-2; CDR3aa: CASSLAGTGYDYTF; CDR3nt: TGTGCCAGCAGTTTAGCGGGGACAGGGTATGACTACACCTTC
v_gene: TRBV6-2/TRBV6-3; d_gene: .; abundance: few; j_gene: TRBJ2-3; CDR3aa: CASSYQTSGSDMQYF; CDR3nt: TGTGCCAGCAGTTACCAGACTAGTGGGTCAGATATGCAGTATTTT
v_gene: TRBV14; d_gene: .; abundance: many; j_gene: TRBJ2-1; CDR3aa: CASSQDNQGHEQFF; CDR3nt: TGTGCCAGCAGCCAAGATAATCAGGGCCATGAGCAGTTCTTC
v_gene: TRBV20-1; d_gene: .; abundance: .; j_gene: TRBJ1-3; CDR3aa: CSAGTDTGNIIYF; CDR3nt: TGCAGTGCTGGTACGGACACTGGAAACATCATATATTTT
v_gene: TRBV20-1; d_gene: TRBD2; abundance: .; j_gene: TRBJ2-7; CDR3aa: CSAAGTSGASYELYF; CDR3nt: TGCAGTGCCGCTGGGACTAGCGGGGCTTCATACGAGCTGTACTTC
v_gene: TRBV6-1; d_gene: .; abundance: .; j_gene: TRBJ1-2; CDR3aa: CASSGLGGYGYTF; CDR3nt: TGTGCCAGCAGCGGGCTCGGCGGCTATGGCTACACCTTC
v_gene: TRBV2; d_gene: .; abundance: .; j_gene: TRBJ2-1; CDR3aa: CASSDVVGGGNEQFF; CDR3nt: TGTGCCAGCAGTGACGTAGTGGGAGGTGGCAATGAGCAGTTCTTC
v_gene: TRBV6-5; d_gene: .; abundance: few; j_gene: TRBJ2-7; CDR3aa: CASRYSRRETAEQYF; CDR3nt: TGTGCCAGTAGATACTCGAGGAGGGAGACGGCAGAGCAGTATTTC
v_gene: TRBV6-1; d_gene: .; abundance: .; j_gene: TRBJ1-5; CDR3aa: CASSSGQGLNRPQHF; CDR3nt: TGTGCCAGTAGCTCAGGGCAGGGACTTAATCGGCCCCAGCATTTT
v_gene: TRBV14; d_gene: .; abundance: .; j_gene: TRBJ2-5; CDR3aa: CTSSQRYLQEAQYF; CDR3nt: TGTACCAGCAGCCAACGGTACCTCCAAGAGGCCCAGTACTTC
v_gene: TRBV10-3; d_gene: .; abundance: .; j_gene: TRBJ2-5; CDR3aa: CAISDELDKEETQYF; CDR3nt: TGTGCCATCAGTGACGAACTAGACAAAGAAGAGACACAGTACTTC
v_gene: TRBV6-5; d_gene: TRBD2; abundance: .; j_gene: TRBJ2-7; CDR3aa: CANRPLAANSYEQYF; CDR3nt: TGCGCCAACAGACCTCTAGCGGCAAACTCCTACGAGCAGTACTTC
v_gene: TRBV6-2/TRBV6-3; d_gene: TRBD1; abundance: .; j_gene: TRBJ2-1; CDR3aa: CAVADRADEQFF; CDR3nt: TGTGCCGTTGCCGACAGGGCGGATGAGCAGTTCTTC
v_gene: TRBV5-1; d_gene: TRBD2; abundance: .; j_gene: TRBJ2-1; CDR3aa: CASSSGLAGVLDEQFF; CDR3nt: TGCGCCAGCAGCTCCGGACTAGCGGGAGTTTTGGATGAGCAGTTCTTC
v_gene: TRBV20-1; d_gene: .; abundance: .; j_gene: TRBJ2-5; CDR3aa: CTAGAQETQYF; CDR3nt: TGCACTGCTGGCGCCCAAGAGACTCAGTACTTC
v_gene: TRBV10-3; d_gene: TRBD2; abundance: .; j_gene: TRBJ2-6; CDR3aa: CAISEHGTSGRDSGGNVLTF; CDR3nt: TGTGCCATCAGTGAACATGGTACTAGCGGAAGGGATTCTGGGGGCAACGTCCTGACTTTC
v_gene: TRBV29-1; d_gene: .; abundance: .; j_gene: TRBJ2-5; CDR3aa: CSISRRDLGWTQYF; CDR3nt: TGCAGCATTTCCCGACGGGACTTAGGATGGACCCAGTACTTT
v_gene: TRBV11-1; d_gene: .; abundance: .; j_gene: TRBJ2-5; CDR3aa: CASNLDTYQETRYF; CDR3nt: TGTGCCAGCAACTTAGATACTTACCAAGAGACACGGTACTTC
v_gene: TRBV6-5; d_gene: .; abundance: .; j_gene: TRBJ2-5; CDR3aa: CASNYGSFGGGVQEAQYF; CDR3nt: TGTGCCAGCAATTACGGCTCGTTCGGGGGTGGAGTTCAAGAGGCCCAGTACTTC
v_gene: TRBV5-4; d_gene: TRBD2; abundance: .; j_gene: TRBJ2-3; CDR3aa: CASSPIEREPGDMQHF; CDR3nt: TGTGCCAGCAGCCCTATCGAGCGGGAGCCGGGAGATATGCAGCACTTT
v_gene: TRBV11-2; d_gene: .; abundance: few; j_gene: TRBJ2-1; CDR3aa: CAGSIIMEQFF; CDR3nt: TGTGCCGGCAGCATTATAATGGAGCAGTTCTTC
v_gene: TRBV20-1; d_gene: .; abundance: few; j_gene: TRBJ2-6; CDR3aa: CRTRDRGSSGANVLTF; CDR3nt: TGCAGAACTAGAGATCGAGGGAGCTCTGGGGCCAACGTCCTGACTTTC
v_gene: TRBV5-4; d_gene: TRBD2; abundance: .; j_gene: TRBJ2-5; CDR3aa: CASNSLAGGEETQYF; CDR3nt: TGTGCCAGCAACTCGCTAGCGGGAGGGGAAGAGACCCAGTACTTC
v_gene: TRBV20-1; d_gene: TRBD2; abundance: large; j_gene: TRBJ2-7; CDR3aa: CSARVASGLMGEQYF; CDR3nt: TGCAGTGCTAGAGTGGCTAGCGGGCTAATGGGCGAGCAGTACTTC
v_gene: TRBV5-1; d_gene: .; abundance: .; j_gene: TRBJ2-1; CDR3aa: CASSLPVDNEQLF; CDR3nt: TGCGCCAGCAGCTTGCCCGTCGATAATGAGCAGCTCTTC
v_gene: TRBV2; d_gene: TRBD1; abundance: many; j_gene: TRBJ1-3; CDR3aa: CARSRGDSGNTIYF; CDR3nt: TGTGCCAGGTCCAGGGGGGACTCTGGAAACACCATATATTTT
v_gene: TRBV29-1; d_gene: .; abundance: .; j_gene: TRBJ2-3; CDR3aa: CSVDGSDGITDTQYF; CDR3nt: TGCAGCGTTGATGGCTCTGACGGGATCACAGATACGCAGTATTTT
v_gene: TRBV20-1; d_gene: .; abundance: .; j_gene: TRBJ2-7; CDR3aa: CSVRRLPGRGPYEQYF; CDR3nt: TGCAGTGTTAGACGATTGCCGGGACGGGGGCCCTACGAGCAGTACTTC
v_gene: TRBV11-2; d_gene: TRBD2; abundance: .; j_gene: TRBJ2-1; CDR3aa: CASNISGAYNEQFF; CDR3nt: TGTGCCAGCAACATTAGCGGGGCCTACAATGAGCAGTTCTTC
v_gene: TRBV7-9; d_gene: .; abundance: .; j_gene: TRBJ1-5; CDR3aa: CANSPDAVDQPQHF; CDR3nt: TGTGCCAACAGCCCGGACGCGGTGGATCAGCCCCAGCATTTT
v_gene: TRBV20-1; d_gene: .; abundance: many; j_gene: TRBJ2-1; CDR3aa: CSVLGNEQFF; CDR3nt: TGCAGTGTCTTGGGCAATGAGCAGTTCTTC